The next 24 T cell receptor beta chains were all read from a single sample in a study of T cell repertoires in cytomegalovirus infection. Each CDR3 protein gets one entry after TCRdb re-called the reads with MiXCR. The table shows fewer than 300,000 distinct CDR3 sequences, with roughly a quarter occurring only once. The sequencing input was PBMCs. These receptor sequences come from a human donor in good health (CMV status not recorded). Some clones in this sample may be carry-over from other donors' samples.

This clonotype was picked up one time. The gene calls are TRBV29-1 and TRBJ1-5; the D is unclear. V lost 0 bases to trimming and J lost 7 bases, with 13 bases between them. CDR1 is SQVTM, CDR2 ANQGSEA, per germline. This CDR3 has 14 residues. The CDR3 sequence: CSVEDLEPRQPQHF. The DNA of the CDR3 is TGCAGCGTTGAAGATCTTGAACCCCGGCAGCCCCAGCATTTT.

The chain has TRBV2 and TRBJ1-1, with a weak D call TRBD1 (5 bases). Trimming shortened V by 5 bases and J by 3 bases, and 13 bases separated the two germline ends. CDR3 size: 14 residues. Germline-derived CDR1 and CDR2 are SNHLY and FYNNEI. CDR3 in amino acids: CASSLTPRDTEAFF. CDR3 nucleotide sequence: TGTGCCAGCAGTTTGACACCCAGGGACACTGAAGCTTTCTTT. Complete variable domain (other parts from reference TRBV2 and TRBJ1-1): EPEVTQTPSHQVTQMGQEVILRCVPISNHLYFYWYRQILGQKVEFLVSFYNNEISEKSEIFDDQFSVERPDGSNFTLKIRSTKLEDSAMYFCASSLTPRDTEAFFGQGTRLTVV.

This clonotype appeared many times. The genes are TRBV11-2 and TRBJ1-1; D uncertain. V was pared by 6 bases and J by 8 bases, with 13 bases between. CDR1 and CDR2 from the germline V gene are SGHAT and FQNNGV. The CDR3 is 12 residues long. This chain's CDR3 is CASSPYGIEAFF. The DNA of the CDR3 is TGTGCCAGCAGTCCTTACGGGATAGAAGCTTTCTTT.

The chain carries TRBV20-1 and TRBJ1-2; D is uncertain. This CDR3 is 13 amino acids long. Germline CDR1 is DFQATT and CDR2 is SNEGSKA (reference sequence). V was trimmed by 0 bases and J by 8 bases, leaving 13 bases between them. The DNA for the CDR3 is TGCAGTGCTAGAGATCGCTGGCAATTCGGCTACACCTTC. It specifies CSARDRWQFGYTF.

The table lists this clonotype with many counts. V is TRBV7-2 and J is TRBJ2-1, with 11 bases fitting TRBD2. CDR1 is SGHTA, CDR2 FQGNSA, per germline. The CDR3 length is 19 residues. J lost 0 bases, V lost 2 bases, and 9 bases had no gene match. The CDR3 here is CASSLTLAGGSSSYNEQFF. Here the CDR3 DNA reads TGTGCCAGCAGCTTAACTCTAGCGGGGGGATCAAGCTCCTACAATGAGCAGTTCTTC.

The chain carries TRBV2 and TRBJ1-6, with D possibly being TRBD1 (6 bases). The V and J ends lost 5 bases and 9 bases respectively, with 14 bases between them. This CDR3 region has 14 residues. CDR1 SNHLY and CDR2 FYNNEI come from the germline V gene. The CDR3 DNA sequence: TGTGCCAGCAGTCCACAGGGACTTGGTTCACCCCTCCACTTT. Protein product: CASSPQGLGSPLHF.

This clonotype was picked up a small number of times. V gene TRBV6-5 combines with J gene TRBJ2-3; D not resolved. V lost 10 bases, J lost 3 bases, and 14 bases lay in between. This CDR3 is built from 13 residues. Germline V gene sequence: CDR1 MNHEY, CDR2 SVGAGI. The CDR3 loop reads CATAAPGTDTQYF. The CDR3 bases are TGTGCCACGGCGGCCCCCGGGACAGATACGCAGTATTTT.

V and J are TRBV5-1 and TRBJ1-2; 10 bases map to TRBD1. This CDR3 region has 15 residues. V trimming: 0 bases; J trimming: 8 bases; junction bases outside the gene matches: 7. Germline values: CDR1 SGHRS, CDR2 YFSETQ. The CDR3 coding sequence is TGCGCCAGCAGCTTGGACGGGACAGGGGATTACGGCTACACCTTC. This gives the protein CASSLDGTGDYGYTF.

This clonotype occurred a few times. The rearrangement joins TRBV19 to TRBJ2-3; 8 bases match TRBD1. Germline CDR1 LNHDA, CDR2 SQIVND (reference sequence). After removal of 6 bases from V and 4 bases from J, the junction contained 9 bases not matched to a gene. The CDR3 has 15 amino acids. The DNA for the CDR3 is TGTGCCAGTAGCAAGGGACAGGTGATTGCAGATACGCAGTATTTT. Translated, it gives CASSKGQVIADTQYF. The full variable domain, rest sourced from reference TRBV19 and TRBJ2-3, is DGGITQSPKYLFRKEGQNVTLSCEQNLNHDAMYWYRQDPGQGLRLIYYSQIVNDFQKGDIAEGYSVSREKKESFPLTVTSAQKNPTAFYLCASSKGQVIADTQYFGPGTRLTVL.

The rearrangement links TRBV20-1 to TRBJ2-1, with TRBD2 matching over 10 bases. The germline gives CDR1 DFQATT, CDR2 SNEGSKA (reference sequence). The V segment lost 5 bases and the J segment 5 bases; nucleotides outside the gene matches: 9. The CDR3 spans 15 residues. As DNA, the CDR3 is TGCAGTGCTCTAGCCCCGCTAGCGGGAGACAATGAGCAGTTCTTC. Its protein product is CSALAPLAGDNEQFF.

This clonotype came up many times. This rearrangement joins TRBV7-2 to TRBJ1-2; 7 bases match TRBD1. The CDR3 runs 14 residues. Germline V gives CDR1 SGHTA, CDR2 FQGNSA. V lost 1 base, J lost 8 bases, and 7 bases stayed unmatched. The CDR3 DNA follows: TGTGCCAGCAGCTTAGGCAGGGGGATAGGAGGCTACACCTTC. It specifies CASSLGRGIGGYTF.

This CDR3 is CSARDRLAAYEQYF. The CDR3 nucleotides are TGCAGTGCTAGAGATAGGCTAGCGGCCTACGAGCAGTACTTC. The chain employs TRBV20-1 and TRBJ2-7; TRBD2 matches at 7 bases. Germline V lookup: CDR1 DFQATT, CDR2 SNEGSKA (reference sequence). J lost 2 bases, V lost 0 bases, and 4 bases had no gene match. The CDR3 sequence is 14 residues long.

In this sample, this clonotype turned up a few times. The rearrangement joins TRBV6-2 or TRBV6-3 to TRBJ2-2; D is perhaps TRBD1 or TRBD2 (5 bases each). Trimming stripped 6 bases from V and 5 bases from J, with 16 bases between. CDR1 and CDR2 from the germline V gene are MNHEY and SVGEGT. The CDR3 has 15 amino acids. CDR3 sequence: CASSPRGVVTGELFF. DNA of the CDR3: TGTGCCAGCAGCCCGAGGGGAGTAGTAACCGGGGAGCTGTTTTTT.

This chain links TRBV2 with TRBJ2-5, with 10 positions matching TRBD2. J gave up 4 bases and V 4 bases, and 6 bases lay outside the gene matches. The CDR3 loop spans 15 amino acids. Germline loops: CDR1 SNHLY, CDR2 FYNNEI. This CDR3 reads CASSGAGGPGETQYF. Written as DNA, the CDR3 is TGTGCCAGCAGTGGAGCGGGAGGGCCAGGAGAGACCCAGTACTTC.

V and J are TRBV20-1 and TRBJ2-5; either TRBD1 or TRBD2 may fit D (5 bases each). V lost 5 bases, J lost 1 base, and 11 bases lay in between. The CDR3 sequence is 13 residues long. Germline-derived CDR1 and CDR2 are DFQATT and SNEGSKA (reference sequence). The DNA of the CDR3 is TGCAGTGCTTCAAGGGACGGCCAAGAGACCCAGTACTTC. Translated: CSASRDGQETQYF.

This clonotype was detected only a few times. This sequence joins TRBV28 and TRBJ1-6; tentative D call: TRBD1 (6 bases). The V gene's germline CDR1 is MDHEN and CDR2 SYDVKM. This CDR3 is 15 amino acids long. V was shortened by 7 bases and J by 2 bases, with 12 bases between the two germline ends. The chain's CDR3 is CASKKGGAYNSPLHF. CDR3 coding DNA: TGTGCCAGCAAAAAGGGGGGCGCCTATAATTCACCCCTCCACTTT. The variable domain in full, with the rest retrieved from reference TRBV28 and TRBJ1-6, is DVKVTQSSRYLVKRTGEKVFLECVQDMDHENMFWYRQDPGLGLRLIYFSYDVKMKEKGDIPEGYSVSREKKERFSLILESASTNQTSMYLCASKKGGAYNSPLHFGNGTRLTVT.

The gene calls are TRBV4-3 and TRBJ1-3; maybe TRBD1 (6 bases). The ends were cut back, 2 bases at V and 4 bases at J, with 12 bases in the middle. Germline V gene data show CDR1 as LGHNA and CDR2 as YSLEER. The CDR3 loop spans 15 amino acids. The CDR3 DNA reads TGCGCCAGCAGCCAACACCCCGGGACAGGAAACACCATATATTTT. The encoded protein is CASSQHPGTGNTIYF.

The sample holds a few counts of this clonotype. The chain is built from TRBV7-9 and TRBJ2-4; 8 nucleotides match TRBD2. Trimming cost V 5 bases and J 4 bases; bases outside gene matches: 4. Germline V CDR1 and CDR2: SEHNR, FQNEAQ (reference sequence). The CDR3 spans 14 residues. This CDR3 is CASSQTGGKNIQYF. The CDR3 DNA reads TGTGCCAGCAGCCAGACGGGGGGGAAAAACATTCAGTACTTC.

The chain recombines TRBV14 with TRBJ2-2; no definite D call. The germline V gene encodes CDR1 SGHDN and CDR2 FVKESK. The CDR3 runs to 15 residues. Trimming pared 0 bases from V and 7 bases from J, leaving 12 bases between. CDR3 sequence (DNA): TGTGCCAGCAGCCAAGAAGCCAGGACCCACGGGGAGCTGTTTTTT. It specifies CASSQEARTHGELFF.

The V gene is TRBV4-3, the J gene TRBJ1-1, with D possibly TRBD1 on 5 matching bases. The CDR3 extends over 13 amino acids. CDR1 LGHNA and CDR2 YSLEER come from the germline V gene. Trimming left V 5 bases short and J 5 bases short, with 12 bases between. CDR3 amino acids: CASSIEEGTEAFF. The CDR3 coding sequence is TGCGCCAGCAGCATCGAGGAGGGGACTGAAGCTTTCTTT.

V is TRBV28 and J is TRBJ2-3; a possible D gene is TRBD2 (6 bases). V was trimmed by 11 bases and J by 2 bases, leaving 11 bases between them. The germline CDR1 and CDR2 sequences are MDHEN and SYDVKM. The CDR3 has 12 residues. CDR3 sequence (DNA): TGTGCCTCGCGGGGATACACAGATACGCAGTATTTT. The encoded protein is CASRGYTDTQYF. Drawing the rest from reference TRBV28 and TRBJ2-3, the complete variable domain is DVKVTQSSRYLVKRTGEKVFLECVQDMDHENMFWYRQDPGLGLRLIYFSYDVKMKEKGDIPEGYSVSREKKERFSLILESASTNQTSMYLCASRGYTDTQYFGPGTRLTVL.

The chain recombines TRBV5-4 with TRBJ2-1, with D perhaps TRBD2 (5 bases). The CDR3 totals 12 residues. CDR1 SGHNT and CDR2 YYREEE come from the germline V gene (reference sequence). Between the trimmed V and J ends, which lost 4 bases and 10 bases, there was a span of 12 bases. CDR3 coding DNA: TGTGCCAGCAGCCAGCCTGCGGGCGAGCAGTTCTTC. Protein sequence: CASSQPAGEQFF.

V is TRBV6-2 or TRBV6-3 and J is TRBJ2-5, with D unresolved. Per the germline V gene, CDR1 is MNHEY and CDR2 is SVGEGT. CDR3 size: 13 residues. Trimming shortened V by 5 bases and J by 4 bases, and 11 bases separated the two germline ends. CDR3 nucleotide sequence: TGTGCCAGCAGTAACGGACCCGTAGAGACCCAGTACTTC. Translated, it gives CASSNGPVETQYF.

CDR3 in amino acids: CASTRDGSSYEQYF. Here the CDR3 DNA reads TGTGCCAGCACCCGGGACGGTAGCTCCTACGAGCAGTACTTC. This chain joins TRBV9 and TRBJ2-7, with D perhaps being TRBD1 or TRBD2 (5 bases each). Germline CDR1 and CDR2: SGDLS and YYNGEE. V lost 6 bases and J lost 0, with 13 bases in between. The CDR3 covers 14 residues. The full variable domain, its missing parts supplied by reference TRBV9 and TRBJ2-7, is DSGVTQTPKHLITATGQRVTLRCSPRSGDLSVYWYQQSLDQGLQFLIQYYNGEERAKGNILERFSAQQFPDLHSELNLSSLELGDSALYFCASTRDGSSYEQYFGPGTRLTVT.